Below, 20 T cell receptor beta chains from the same sample are listed, as sequenced in a study of T cells in localized non-small cell lung cancer. Assay used: immunoSEQ multiplex PCR; TCRdb lists only in-frame clones, some missing. Of about 92,000 clones detected, approximately 91% appear once; the ten largest clones hold about 4%. This material consisted of PBMCs, taken before any cancer treatment. All receptors derive from a woman aged 40 to 75 with stage II squamous cell lung carcinoma.

The genes are TRBV6-6 and TRBJ1-2; D perhaps matches TRBD1 (6 bases). CDR3 length equals 14 residues. Germline CDR1 and CDR2: MNHNY and SVGAGI (reference sequence). V was cut by 0 bases and J by 6 bases, with 11 bases left in between. CDR3 amino acids: CASSYSRRGHGYTF. For the CDR3, the DNA is TGTGCCAGCAGTTACTCCCGCCGGGGGCATGGCTACACCTTC.

The rearrangement uses TRBV2 and TRBJ2-7; maybe TRBD1 (6 bases). The germline V and J ends were trimmed by 6 bases and 2 bases, with 17 bases remaining between them. This CDR3 has 15 amino acids. The germline CDR1 and CDR2 sequences are SNHLY and FYNNEI. This CDR3 reads CASRLQGTATYEQYF. DNA for the CDR3: TGTGCCAGCAGGTTGCAGGGGACGGCTACCTACGAGCAGTACTTC.

This chain uses TRBV2 with TRBJ2-5; TRBD1 matches at 9 bases. The CDR3 runs to 14 residues. J gave up 5 bases and V 4 bases, and 5 bases lay outside the gene matches. The germline gives CDR1 SNHLY, CDR2 FYNNEI. CDR3 loop: CASSGRTGEETQYF. CDR3 nucleotides: TGTGCCAGCAGTGGGAGGACAGGGGAGGAGACCCAGTACTTC.

This clone was picked up one time. CDR3 sequence: CASSGDRTEYEQYF. CDR3 nucleotide sequence: TGTGCCAGCAGTGGGGATAGGACAGAGTACGAGCAGTACTTC. The gene calls are TRBV25-1 and TRBJ2-7, with D maybe TRBD1 (6 bases). This CDR3 is 14 amino acids long. CDR1 is MGHDK and CDR2 is SYGVNS in the germline V gene. V lost 4 bases to trimming and J lost 4 bases, with 14 bases between them.

This chain's CDR3 is CASSEYPRPQFSDGIYF. CDR3 sequence (DNA): TGTGCCAGCAGCGAGTACCCCCGACCGCAATTCAGTGATGGCATATATTTT. The gene calls are TRBV9 and TRBJ1-3; D is unclear. Per the germline V gene, CDR1 is SGDLS and CDR2 is YYNGEE. V shed 3 bases and J shed 12 bases, with 28 bases lying between them. The CDR3 has 17 residues.

Worth noting for this clone: One junction end disagrees with the germline gene, perhaps due to a read error. The chain is built from TRBV5-1 and TRBJ1-5; D gene ambiguous. Germline V gene lookup returns CDR1 SGHRS and CDR2 YFSETQ. CDR3 length: 14 residues. The CDR3 DNA reads as TGCGTCAGCAGCTCGACCCTTAGCAATCAGCCCCAGCATTTT. As protein: CVSSSTLSNQPQHF.

The chain carries TRBV27 and TRBJ1-4; 7 bases line up with TRBD1. The germline V gene encodes CDR1 MNHEY and CDR2 SMNVEV (reference sequence). V gave up 7 bases and J gave up 4 bases; unmatched junction bases: 6. The CDR3 has 14 residues. The CDR3 nucleotides are TGTGCCAGCACCTCGGGACAGTTTAATGAAAAACTGTTTTTT. It encodes CASTSGQFNEKLFF. Supplemented by reference TRBV27 and TRBJ1-4, the full variable domain reads EAQVTQNPRYLITVTGKKLTVTCSQNMNHEYMSWYRQDPGLGLRQIYYSMNVEVTDKGDVPEGYKVSRKEKRNFPLILESPSPNQTSLYFCASTSGQFNEKLFFGSGTQLSVL.

This chain links TRBV15 with TRBJ1-1; the match to TRBD1 covers 7 bases. Unmatched junction bases numbered 7, after V lost 4 bases and J lost 8 bases. The CDR3 is 13 residues long. The germline CDR1 and CDR2 sequences are LNHNV and YYDKDF (reference sequence). CDR3 sequence (DNA): TGTGCCACCAGCACCCGGACAGGCGTAGAAGCTTTCTTT. This translates into CATSTRTGVEAFF.

This rearrangement joins TRBV19 to TRBJ2-3; weak D call: TRBD1 (5 bases). V lost 1 base and J lost 5, with 13 bases in between. There are 15 residues in the CDR3. The germline V gene encodes CDR1 LNHDA and CDR2 SQIVND (reference sequence). The CDR3 DNA is TGTGCCAGTAGTATAGGACTTCAGGGTCTAGATACGCAGTATTTT. Its translation: CASSIGLQGLDTQYF.

The chain is built from TRBV20-1 and TRBJ2-1; D unresolved. The CDR3 extends over 11 amino acids. V was trimmed by 5 bases and J by 7 bases, leaving 9 bases between them. The germline V gene encodes CDR1 DFQATT and CDR2 SNEGSKA (reference sequence). The CDR3 protein is CSAPLGNEQFF. CDR3 DNA sequence: TGCAGTGCTCCCTTGGGGAATGAGCAGTTCTTC.

CDR3 loop: CASSVDRAEGYGYTF. The CDR3 region has the DNA TGTGCCAGCAGCGTGGACAGGGCGGAAGGCTATGGCTACACCTTC. V gene TRBV5-4 combines with J gene TRBJ1-2; TRBD1 aligns across 8 bases. This CDR3 spans 15 amino acids. The J segment lost 4 bases and the V segment lost 4 bases, leaving 9 bases of the junction unmatched. CDR1 and CDR2 from the germline V gene are SGHNT and YYREEE (reference sequence).

This rearrangement joins TRBV19 to TRBJ1-1; D call uncertain. The CDR3 sequence is 13 residues long. Trimming cost V 3 bases and J 2 bases, with 7 bases left between them. Germline V CDR1 and CDR2: LNHDA, SQIVND (reference sequence). The CDR3 is CASSMGFNTEAFF. The CDR3 DNA reads TGTGCCAGTAGTATGGGATTCAACACTGAAGCTTTCTTT.

The chain joins TRBV5-1 to TRBJ1-1; D unresolved. V lost 3 bases and J 1 base, leaving 7 bases between the germline ends. Germline CDR1 is SGHRS and CDR2 is YFSETQ. The CDR3 has 13 residues. The CDR3 DNA follows: TGCGCCAGCAGCTACTCGGCGAACACTGAAGCTTTCTTT. Its translation: CASSYSANTEAFF.

The chain has TRBV5-1 and TRBJ1-5; a possible D gene is TRBD1 (6 bases). CDR3 length: 16 residues. The V gene's germline CDR1 is SGHRS and CDR2 YFSETQ. V lost 0 bases and J 3 bases, leaving 13 bases between the germline ends. CDR3 amino acids: CASSLVRNRDNQPQHF. CDR3 nucleotide sequence: TGCGCCAGCAGCTTGGTTCGGAACAGGGACAATCAGCCCCAGCATTTT.

The chain couples TRBV6-1 to TRBJ1-4; D is possibly TRBD1 (5 bases). There are 11 residues in the CDR3. V was cut by 6 bases and J by 13 bases, with 12 bases left in between. Per the germline V gene, CDR1 is MNHNS and CDR2 is SASEGT. As DNA, the CDR3 is TGTGCCAGCAGAACCCAGGGATTACTGTTTTTT. Its protein is CASRTQGLLFF.

This clone has just one count. The rearrangement links TRBV6-5 to TRBJ1-1; D is undetermined. Germline V gives CDR1 MNHEY, CDR2 SVGAGI. The CDR3 length is 13 residues. Trimming took 6 bases from V and 4 from J, leaving 12 bases between them. CDR3 bases: TGTGCCAGCAGGCCAGGTTGGAGCACTGAAGCTTTCTTT. Amino acid sequence: CASRPGWSTEAFF.

The chain recombines TRBV6-6 with TRBJ2-2, with a weak D call TRBD2 (6 bases). CDR1 is MNHNY, CDR2 SVGAGI, per germline (reference sequence). This CDR3 contains 16 residues. V dropped 4 bases and J dropped 3 bases, with 15 bases sitting between them. CDR3 amino acids: CASSSIPAGDTGELFF. In nucleotides, the CDR3 is TGTGCCAGCAGTTCCATTCCAGCGGGTGACACCGGGGAGCTGTTTTTT.

The rearrangement joins TRBV28 to TRBJ1-1; D is undetermined. This CDR3 region has 16 residues. Trimming left V 5 bases short and J 4 bases short, with 20 bases between. Germline CDR1 is MDHEN and CDR2 is SYDVKM. The CDR3 spells CASSPPPGNRGTEAFF. The CDR3 DNA reads TGTGCCAGCAGTCCCCCTCCGGGTAACCGGGGCACTGAAGCTTTCTTT.

This clone was observed once. An end of the junction does not agree with germline; a read error may underlie this. The chain uses TRBV18 and TRBJ2-5; possible D gene TRBD2, 5 bases. The CDR3 contains 15 residues. Germline loops: CDR1 KGHSH, CDR2 LQKENI. CDR3 amino acids: CASSAPYGGGETQYF. The CDR3 bases are TGTGCCAGCTCAGCACCGTACGGAGGTGGAGAGACCCAGTACTTC. Together with reference TRBV18 and TRBJ2-5, the CDR3 gives the full variable domain: NAGVMQNPRHLVRRRGQEARLRCSPMKGHSHVYWYRQLPEEGLKFMVYLQKENIIDESGMPKERFSAEFPKEGPSILRIQQVVRGDSAAYFCASSAPYGGGETQYFGPGTRLLVL.

This chain joins TRBV5-4 and TRBJ2-1; tentative D call: TRBD2 (6 bases). This CDR3 is 13 amino acids long. Trimming pared 4 bases from V and 14 bases from J, leaving 19 bases between. Germline V gives CDR1 SGHNT, CDR2 YYREEE (reference sequence). CDR3 sequence reads: CASSPLVGGIEFF. Written as DNA, the CDR3 is TGTGCCAGCAGCCCCCTCGTGGGCGGGATCGAGTTCTTC. Full variable domain (outside the CDR3, taken from reference TRBV5-4 and TRBJ2-1): ETGVTQSPTHLIKTRGQQVTLRCSSQSGHNTVSWYQQALGQGPQFIFQYYREEENGRGNFPPRFSGLQFPNYSSELNVNALELDDSALYLCASSPLVGGIEFFGPGTRLTVL.